The clone carrying this TCR beta chain was found many times. The sample belongs to a study of blood T cells in healthy people across ages. The J segment lost 3 bases and the V segment lost 0 bases, leaving 0 bases of the junction unmatched. Germline V gene sequence: CDR1 MNHEY, CDR2 SMNVEV (reference sequence). The CDR3 length is 15 residues. A second roughly 6 to 12 cycle PCR used barcoded and J-beta primers. Every cDNA molecule bore a tag from a template-switch adaptor containing 12 random nucleotides. TCRdb recomputed calls from the 5' RACE reads with MiXCR, one row per CDR3 protein. The profile shows fewer than 900,000 distinct CDR3 sequences, about 36% of them singletons.

This clonotype originated in a man between 18 and 29 years old in good health. The sample comprised blood. The J gene is TRBJ2-4, the V gene TRBV27; 9 nucleotides match TRBD1. CDR3 sequence (DNA): TGTGCCAGCAGTTTATCGACAGGGGGCAAAAACATTCAGTACTTC. This translates into CASSLSTGGKNIQYF.